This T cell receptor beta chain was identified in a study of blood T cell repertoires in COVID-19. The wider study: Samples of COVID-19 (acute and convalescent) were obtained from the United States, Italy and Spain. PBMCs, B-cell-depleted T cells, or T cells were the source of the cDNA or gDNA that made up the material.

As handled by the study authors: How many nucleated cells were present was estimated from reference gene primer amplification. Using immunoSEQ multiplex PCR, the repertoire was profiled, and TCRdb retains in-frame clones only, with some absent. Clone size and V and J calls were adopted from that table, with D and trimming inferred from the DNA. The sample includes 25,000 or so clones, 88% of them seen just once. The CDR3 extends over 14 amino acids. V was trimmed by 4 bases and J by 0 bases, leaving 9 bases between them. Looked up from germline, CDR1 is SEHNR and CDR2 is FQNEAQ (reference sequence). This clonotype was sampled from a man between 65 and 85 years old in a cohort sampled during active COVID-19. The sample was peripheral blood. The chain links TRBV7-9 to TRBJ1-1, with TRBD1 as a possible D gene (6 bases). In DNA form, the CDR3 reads TGTGCCAGCAGCTCGGACAGACTGAACACTGAAGCTTTCTTT. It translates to CASSSDRLNTEAFF.